Below, 13 T cell receptor beta chains from the same sample are listed, as sequenced in a study of control samples from healthy donors and cancer patients. TCRdb's copy holds only in-frame clones and misses some; the assay was immunoSEQ multiplex PCR. The table includes 100,000 to 150,000 clones, 75% to 95% detected once. The source material was blood. These receptors were obtained from a man younger than 35 in good health.

V gene TRBV5-1 combines with J gene TRBJ1-1; 7 bases map to TRBD1. The ends lost 0 bases at V and 7 bases at J; junction bases unmatched: 3. The germline V gene has CDR1 SGHRS and CDR2 YFSETQ. The CDR3 covers 13 residues. The CDR3 region is CASSLARGGEAFF. Here the CDR3 DNA reads TGCGCCAGCAGCTTGGCCAGGGGGGGTGAAGCTTTCTTT.

V usage is TRBV2 and J usage is TRBJ2-3, with a weak D call TRBD1 (5 bases). Between the trimmed V and J ends, which lost 6 bases and 6 bases, there was a span of 10 bases. Germline loops: CDR1 SNHLY, CDR2 FYNNEI. The CDR3 covers 12 residues. The CDR3 nucleotides are TGTGCCAGCAGGAGACAGTCGGATACGCAGTATTTT. Its translation: CASRRQSDTQYF.

The chain joins TRBV29-1 to TRBJ2-2; D is unclear. CDR3 length: 11 residues. Trimming pared 5 bases from V and 3 bases from J, leaving 4 bases between. Germline CDR1 reads SQVTM; CDR2 reads ANQGSEA. For the CDR3, the DNA is TGCAGCGTTCAGGACACCGGGGAGCTGTTTTTT. It encodes CSVQDTGELFF.

V gene TRBV28 combines with J gene TRBJ1-3; 7 nucleotides align to TRBD1. The germline CDR1 and CDR2 sequences are MDHEN and SYDVKM. The junction had 4 bases not matched to a gene; V was cut back by 5 bases and J by 0 bases. This CDR3 is 15 amino acids long. The CDR3 nucleotides read TGTGCCAGCAGTAAGGGACAGAGCTCTGGAAACACCATATATTTT. This encodes CASSKGQSSGNTIYF.

This chain uses TRBV27 with TRBJ1-3; D possibly corresponds to TRBD1 (5 bases). The CDR3 is 15 residues long. V was clipped by 0 bases and J by 2 bases, with 8 bases between them. Germline V gene sequence: CDR1 MNHEY, CDR2 SMNVEV (reference sequence). CDR3 sequence reads: CASSLSGGPGNTIYF. The CDR3 DNA reads TGTGCCAGCAGTTTATCGGGGGGTCCTGGAAACACCATATATTTT.

This rearrangement joins TRBV5-1 to TRBJ2-3; D not certain. Germline lookup yields CDR1 SGHRS and CDR2 YFSETQ. V was shortened by 0 bases and J by 0 bases, with 5 bases between the two germline ends. The CDR3 extends over 14 amino acids. The CDR3 region is CASSLDLSTDTQYF. The CDR3 DNA reads as TGCGCCAGCAGCTTGGACCTAAGCACAGATACGCAGTATTTT. The full variable domain, its missing parts supplied by reference TRBV5-1 and TRBJ2-3, is KAGVTQTPRYLIKTRGQQVTLSCSPISGHRSVSWYQQTPGQGLQFLFEYFSETQRNKGNFPGRFSGRQFSNSRSEMNVSTLELGDSALYLCASSLDLSTDTQYFGPGTRLTVL.

The chain links TRBV19 to TRBJ1-5, with D uncertain. Trimming pared 6 bases from V and 0 bases from J, leaving 6 bases between. There are 13 residues in the CDR3. The germline gives CDR1 LNHDA, CDR2 SQIVND (reference sequence). CDR3 bases: TGTGCCAGTAGGACCCTTAGCAATCAGCCCCAGCATTTT. Translation: CASRTLSNQPQHF. Full variable domain (remainder filled in from reference TRBV19 and TRBJ1-5): DGGITQSPKYLFRKEGQNVTLSCEQNLNHDAMYWYRQDPGQGLRLIYYSQIVNDFQKGDIAEGYSVSREKKESFPLTVTSAQKNPTAFYLCASRTLSNQPQHFGDGTRLSIL.

The chain carries TRBV4-3 and TRBJ2-1; the match to TRBD2 covers 8 bases. The length of the CDR3 is 12 residues. Per germline, CDR1 LGHNA and CDR2 YSLEER. Trimming at V came to 4 bases and at J to 10 bases, leaving 3 bases not matched to a gene. The CDR3 nucleotides are TGCGCCAGCAGCCGAGCGGGAGTGGAGCAGTTCTTC. This encodes CASSRAGVEQFF.

This rearrangement joins TRBV24-1 to TRBJ2-5; D remains ambiguous. Germline assignment: CDR1 KGHDR and CDR2 SFDVKD. The CDR3 sequence is 11 residues long. Deletions cut 4 bases from V and 5 bases from J, with 4 bases between. The CDR3 here is CATSDRETQYF. CDR3 in DNA: TGTGCCACCAGTGACCGGGAGACCCAGTACTTC.

V gene TRBV25-1 combines with J gene TRBJ1-5; D is possibly TRBD1 (5 bases). This CDR3 is built from 14 residues. V was shortened by 6 bases and J by 10 bases, with 19 bases between the two germline ends. Germline-derived CDR1 and CDR2 are MGHDK and SYGVNS. The CDR3 nucleotides are TGTGCCAGCAGGAAGACAGACACATTACGACCCCAGCATTTT. Residues: CASRKTDTLRPQHF.

This rearrangement joins TRBV6-2 or TRBV6-3 to TRBJ2-2; D is unclear. The CDR3 spans 12 residues. CDR1 and CDR2 (germline): MNHEY, SVGEGT. Trimming stripped 4 bases from V and 6 bases from J, with 6 bases between. CDR3 in DNA: TGTGCCAGCAGTTTAGGCTCCGGGGAGCTGTTTTTT. Translated, it gives CASSLGSGELFF.

The chain combines TRBV19 with TRBJ1-1; tentative D call: TRBD1 (5 bases). CDR3 length: 12 residues. V lost 7 bases to trimming and J lost 8 bases, with 14 bases between them. The germline V gene has CDR1 LNHDA and CDR2 SQIVND (reference sequence). The CDR3 region has the DNA TGTGCCAGTAACACTGGGGCAGCCGAAGCTTTCTTT. Amino acid sequence: CASNTGAAEAFF.

The chain combines TRBV10-3 with TRBJ1-1; no reliable D call. The V end was cut by 11 bases, the J end by 0 bases, with 13 bases between. Germline V CDR1 and CDR2: ENHRY, SYGVKD. CDR3 length equals 13 residues. Written as DNA, the CDR3 is TGTGCCGCCATTGATGGAGTGAACACTGAAGCTTTCTTT. Amino acid sequence: CAAIDGVNTEAFF.